This T cell receptor beta chain was retrieved from a study of blood T cell repertoires in COVID-19. As originally analysed: Using reference gene primer amplification, nucleated cell counts were estimated. The protocol was immunoSEQ multiplex PCR, while the TCRdb copy is restricted to in-frame clones and leaves out a portion. V, J and clone size reflect that table, while D and trimming were determined from the DNA. The sample records 130,000 or so clones, more than 85% being singletons. In its sample, this clone was seen once. The receptor comes from a man over 45 with active or convalescent COVID-19. Sequencing input: peripheral blood.

The CDR3: CASSAGSSYNSPLHF. DNA of the CDR3: TGTGCCAGCAGTGCGGGAAGCTCCTATAATTCACCCCTCCACTTT. The rearrangement uses TRBV6-6 and TRBJ1-6; D is unresolved. Germline V gives CDR1 MNHNY, CDR2 SVGAGI (reference sequence). Trimming removed 5 bases at V and 0 bases at J, with 8 bases between. This CDR3 has 15 amino acids.